The source of this T cell receptor beta chain is a study of TIL therapy for anti-PD-1-resistant metastatic lung cancer. Overall study context: Patients then received nivolumab; progressors got lymphodepletion, TIL and IL-2. Most patients had lung adenocarcinoma; several tumors were EGFR-mutant, two ALK-rearranged; half smoked currently or formerly.

The immunoSEQ assay was v3. Sequencing depth was about 2 million read pairs for survey level, about 5-6 million for deep. Repertoires were generated with immunoSEQ multiplex PCR, while TCRdb's copy carries only in-frame clones and drops some. The table has 55,000 to 65,000 clones, approximately 69% seen once. The germline gives CDR1 SEHNR, CDR2 FQNEAQ (reference sequence). The CDR3 runs to 14 residues. V shed 3 bases and J shed 4 bases, with 9 bases lying between them. Described time point: pre-treatment sample, taken before nivolumab and TIL therapy. Only a few counts were recorded for this clone. The clonotype was recovered from a person between 25 and 80 years old with non-small cell lung cancer. This chain uses TRBV7-9 with TRBJ1-4; D unresolved. The sequencing used blood, collected at baseline. For the CDR3, the DNA is TGTGCCAGCAGCTTGAGGAGAAATAATGAAAAACTGTTTTTT. Residues: CASSLRRNNEKLFF.